This note documents a single T cell receptor (beta chain) sequence. Its antigen is unidentified. Deletions cut 7 bases from V and 0 bases from J, with 16 bases between. Germline V lookup: CDR1 SNHLY, CDR2 FYNNEI. CDR3 length: 16 amino acids. The entry originates in a study of T cells in tuberculosis. Study-level background: T cells were selected with CD1B tetramers loaded with glucose monomycolate.

Data came from immunoSEQ multiplex PCR; TCRdb stores just in-frame clones and leaves some out. The table records 40,000 to 45,000 clones, over 90% of them present only once. Each donor contributed 95,000 or so T cells on average, unsorted. Study-level points and caveats: GEM motif frequencies gave approximately 70% accuracy; the GMM repertoire gave about 87%.

Material: PBMCs. The chain has TRBV2 and TRBJ1-5; D might be TRBD1 (5 bases). The sequence derives from a donor between 10 and 35 years old with latent tuberculosis or without tuberculosis infection. CDR3 nucleotides: TGTGCCAGCAAGGAGGGGTCAGTCTATAGCAATCAGCCCCAGCATTTT. It codes for CASKEGSVYSNQPQHF.